The 2 T cell receptor beta chains below were found in one sample sequenced in a study of blood T cell repertoires in COVID-19. The method was immunoSEQ multiplex PCR; TCRdb's version includes in-frame clones alone and lacks a portion of them. The sample consists of tens of thousands of clones, over 75% of them appearing once. Material for sequencing was peripheral blood. These receptors all come from a human donor with active COVID-19. The donor label of this sample is uncertain.

The chain recombines TRBV9 with TRBJ2-6; 8 nucleotides align to TRBD1. The junction had 16 bases not matched to a gene; V was cut back by 3 bases and J by 2 bases. Germline lookup yields CDR1 SGDLS and CDR2 YYNGEE. The CDR3 is 20 residues long. The CDR3 is CASSDTQTRQGWAGANVLTF. CDR3 nucleotide sequence: TGTGCCAGCAGCGACACCCAGACGAGACAGGGGTGGGCTGGGGCCAACGTCCTGACTTTC.

The chain combines TRBV5-6 with TRBJ1-2; D is uncertain. Germline V gene sequence: CDR1 SGHDT, CDR2 YYEEEE. Trimming shortened V by 1 base and J by 5 bases, and 12 bases separated the two germline ends. This CDR3 region has 14 residues. The DNA for the CDR3 is TGTGCCAGCAGCTTGATGGCCCAACAGTATGGCTACACCTTC. Protein: CASSLMAQQYGYTF.